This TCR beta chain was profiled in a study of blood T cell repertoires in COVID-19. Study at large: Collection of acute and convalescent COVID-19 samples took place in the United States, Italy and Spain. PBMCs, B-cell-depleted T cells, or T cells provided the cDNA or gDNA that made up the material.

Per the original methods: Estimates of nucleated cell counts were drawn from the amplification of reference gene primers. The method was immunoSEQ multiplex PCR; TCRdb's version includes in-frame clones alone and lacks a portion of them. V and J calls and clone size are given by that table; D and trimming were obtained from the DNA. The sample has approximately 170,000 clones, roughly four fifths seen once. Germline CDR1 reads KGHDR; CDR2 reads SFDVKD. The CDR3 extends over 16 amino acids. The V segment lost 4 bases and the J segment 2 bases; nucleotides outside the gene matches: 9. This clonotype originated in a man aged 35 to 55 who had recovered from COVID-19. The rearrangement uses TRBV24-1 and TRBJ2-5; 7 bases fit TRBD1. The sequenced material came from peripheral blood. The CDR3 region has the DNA TGTGCCACCAGTGAACGGGACAGAGGCCTACAAGAGACCCAGTACTTC. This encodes CATSERDRGLQETQYF.